This T cell receptor (beta chain) was identified during a study of T-cell reconstitution after alpha-beta-depleted transplantation in children. General study results and limits: Surviving recipient cells, namely T cells and thymic progenitors, were the source of high day-60 TCRbeta diversity in some patients. Reportedly, alpha-beta T cells present about two months post-transplant originated from several hundred expanded clones of graft origin. It was newly produced T cells that mostly accounted for T-cell counts and diversity one year after transplant.

Using unique molecular identifiers, the investigators prepared the TCRbeta library. In TCRdb, the PCR reads were re-called with MiXCR into one record per CDR3 protein. The sample has about 250,000 distinct CDR3 sequences; about 24% are singletons. The CDR3 is 14 amino acids. Trimming removed 7 bases from V and 5 bases from J; junction bases left unmatched: 7. CDR1 and CDR2 (germline): SEHNR, FQNEAQ (reference sequence). In this sample, this clonotype turned up a few times. Its antigen is unknown. The chain couples TRBV7-9 to TRBJ2-7, with 11 bases matching TRBD1. This TCR derives from a female patient aged 2-9 years who had a stem cell transplant for congenital amegakaryocytic thrombocytopenia, so the T cells may come from the graft donor. The sample here was PBMCs, mostly from graft donor cells, taken 360 days after TCRalphabeta/CD19-depleted stem cell transplant. CDR3 in amino acids: CASTRTGGFDEQYF. The CDR3 nucleotides are TGTGCCAGCACCCGGACAGGGGGCTTCGACGAGCAGTACTTC.